These 21 T cell receptor beta chains originate from one sample sequenced in a study of T cell repertoires in cytomegalovirus infection. These TCRs' antigens remain unknown. TCRdb ran MiXCR on the reads and lists one entry per CDR3 protein. This repertoire shows approximately 990,000 distinct CDR3 sequences, approximately 32% found once; its top ten account for about an eighth. The sample was cultured CD8+ T cells from PBMCs, taken from culture after CMV antigen stimulation. These receptors were taken from a human donor in good health (CMV status not recorded). Some clones in this sample may be carry-over from other donors' samples.

Comment on this clonotype: A much bigger clone sits one base away, suggesting this may be a read error. V usage is TRBV11-2 and J usage is TRBJ1-5, with 9 bases lining up with TRBD1. This CDR3 spans 15 amino acids. Germline CDR1 is SGHAT and CDR2 is FQNNGV. The CDR3 reads CSSSLGQGRWQPQHF. CDR3 sequence (DNA): TGTTCCAGCAGCCTAGGACAGGGGAGGTGGCAGCCCCAGCATTTT.

The V call is TRBV10-2, the J call TRBJ1-2; possible D gene TRBD1, 6 bases. The V end lost 4 bases, the J end lost 4 bases, and 25 bases lay between the germline ends. The CDR3 is 18 residues long. CDR1 is WSHSY, CDR2 SAAADI, per germline. For the CDR3, the DNA is TGCGCCAGCAGTGCATGGGGGTTTTCGACAGGACAACTCTATGGCTACACCTTC. Its translation is CASSAWGFSTGQLYGYTF.

The chain carries TRBV27 and TRBJ1-6, with 9 nucleotides matching TRBD1. This CDR3 contains 17 residues. V lost 6 bases, J lost 5 bases, and 11 bases stayed unmatched. CDR1 and CDR2 (germline): MNHEY, SMNVEV (reference sequence). CDR3 amino acids: CASRNDYRDRDNSPLHF. The CDR3 coding sequence is TGTGCCAGCAGGAACGATTACCGGGACAGGGATAATTCACCCCTCCACTTT.

The V and J genes are TRBV7-6 and TRBJ2-7; D perhaps matches TRBD2 (6 bases). Germline CDR1 is SGHVS and CDR2 is FNYEAQ. V was cut by 2 bases and J by 3 bases, with 11 bases left in between. This CDR3 spans 14 amino acids. DNA for the CDR3: TGTGCCAGCAGCTTACCTGGGAGGAACTACGAGCAGTACTTC. This gives the protein CASSLPGRNYEQYF.

This clonotype occurred a few times. The chain joins TRBV11-2 to TRBJ1-2, with D unclear. Germline V lookup: CDR1 SGHAT, CDR2 FQNNGV. This CDR3 region has 14 residues. V was trimmed by 5 bases and J by 7 bases, leaving 17 bases between them. The CDR3 sequence is CASSDGRLHGGYTF. Written as DNA, the CDR3 is TGTGCCAGCAGCGACGGACGGCTTCATGGTGGCTACACCTTC.

V is TRBV29-1 and J is TRBJ1-2; no definite D call. CDR3 size: 12 residues. The V end was cut by 0 bases, the J end by 8 bases, with 10 bases between. Germline loops: CDR1 SQVTM, CDR2 ANQGSEA. Here the CDR3 reads CSVEDRFRGYTF. In DNA form, the CDR3 reads TGCAGCGTTGAAGATCGGTTCCGGGGCTACACCTTC.

This clonotype was recorded at least ten times. CDR3 region: CASSLEAGLAKNIQYF. The CDR3 DNA reads as TGTGCCAGCAGCTTAGAGGCAGGGCTAGCCAAAAACATTCAGTACTTC. V usage is TRBV7-9 and J usage is TRBJ2-4, with D perhaps TRBD1 (5 bases). CDR3 length: 16 residues. Germline loops: CDR1 SEHNR, CDR2 FQNEAQ (reference sequence). V lost 1 base, J lost 0 bases, and 10 bases lay in between.

This clonotype has more than one count but fewer than ten. The J gene is TRBJ2-7, the V gene TRBV6-6; TRBD1 aligns across 9 bases. This CDR3 has 16 residues. Germline trimming cut 8 bases from V and 1 base from J; bases unmatched to any gene: 12. Germline-derived CDR1 and CDR2 are MNHNY and SVGAGI (reference sequence). The CDR3 loop reads CASGVGDRATSYEQYV. The CDR3 DNA reads TGTGCCAGCGGAGTGGGGGACAGGGCTACATCCTACGAGCAGTACGTC.

The sample holds a few counts of this clonotype. This rearrangement joins TRBV12-3 or TRBV12-4 to TRBJ2-7, with D hard to call. This CDR3 is 14 amino acids long. Trimming cost V 2 bases and J 1 base, with 9 bases left between them. For the CDR3, the DNA is TGTGCCAGCAGTTTACACCCGAATTCCTACGAGCAGTACTTC. It yields the protein CASSLHPNSYEQYF.

This clonotype was counted between two and nine times. V is TRBV10-3 and J is TRBJ1-4; 8 nucleotides match TRBD1. This CDR3 comprises 11 residues. V lost 11 bases to trimming and J lost 8 bases; unmatched junction nucleotides: 4. Germline V lookup: CDR1 ENHRY, CDR2 SYGVKD. CDR3 protein: CAGRTGEKLFF. Written as DNA, the CDR3 is TGTGCCGGTCGGACAGGGGAAAAACTGTTTTTT.

The V call is TRBV27, the J call TRBJ1-1; no clear D. V was cut by 0 bases and J by 5 bases, with 13 bases left in between. CDR1 MNHEY and CDR2 SMNVEV come from the germline V gene (reference sequence). This CDR3 spans 15 amino acids. Written as DNA, the CDR3 is TGTGCCAGCAGTTTATCTAGGGCGGCGAGGACTGAAGCTTTCTTT. Its protein is CASSLSRAARTEAFF.

This clonotype was recorded at least ten times. The J gene is TRBJ1-1, the V gene TRBV12-3 or TRBV12-4; possible D gene TRBD1, 6 bases. The V end was cut by 6 bases, the J end by 3 bases, with 17 bases between. This CDR3 spans 15 amino acids. The CDR3 protein is CASRNRAAWDTEAFF. The CDR3 DNA sequence: TGTGCCAGCAGAAACAGGGCGGCCTGGGACACTGAAGCTTTCTTT.

V gene TRBV25-1 combines with J gene TRBJ2-3, with D maybe TRBD2 (6 bases). CDR3 length equals 14 residues. Trimming removed 6 bases at V and 5 bases at J, with 15 bases between. Germline CDR1 reads MGHDK; CDR2 reads SYGVNS. The CDR3 DNA reads as TGTGCCAGCAGGGCGGGGCCAGGTGGAGATACGCAGTATTTT. As protein: CASRAGPGGDTQYF.

Many counts were recorded for this clonotype. The J gene is TRBJ1-1, the V gene TRBV7-2, with 7 bases fitting TRBD1. Trimming cost V 0 bases and J 4 bases; bases outside gene matches: 11. Germline V CDR1 and CDR2: SGHTA, FQGNSA. The CDR3 length is 17 residues. Here the CDR3 reads CASSLADRWEMGTEAFF. The DNA for the CDR3 is TGTGCCAGCAGCTTAGCGGACAGGTGGGAGATGGGCACTGAAGCTTTCTTT. The whole variable domain, filled in from reference TRBV7-2 and TRBJ1-1, reads GAGVSQSPSNKVTEKGKDVELRCDPISGHTALYWYRQSLGQGLEFLIYFQGNSAPDKSGLPSDRFSAERTGGSVSTLTIQRTQQEDSAVYLCASSLADRWEMGTEAFFGQGTRLTVV.

This clonotype was seen only a few times. The chain joins TRBV6-5 to TRBJ1-4, with 10 bases identical to TRBD1. The CDR3 sequence is 15 residues long. Germline trimming cut 6 bases from V and 8 bases from J; bases unmatched to any gene: 9. Germline loops: CDR1 MNHEY, CDR2 SVGAGI. The CDR3 DNA reads as TGTGCCAGCAGCGAGGGACAGGGGATTTTGGAAAAACTGTTTTTT. It codes for CASSEGQGILEKLFF.

The gene calls are TRBV7-3 and TRBJ2-2; D assignment may be TRBD1 or TRBD2 (5 bases each). Trimming stripped 1 base from V and 3 bases from J, with 21 bases between. This CDR3 is 19 amino acids long. Germline V CDR1 and CDR2: SGHTA, FQGTGA. CDR3 sequence: CASSLKDGASPYYTGELFF. The CDR3 nucleotides read TGTGCCAGCAGCTTAAAGGATGGGGCTAGCCCTTATTACACCGGGGAGCTGTTTTTT.

J is TRBJ2-5 and V is TRBV9, with 9 nucleotides matching TRBD2. The germline gives CDR1 SGDLS, CDR2 YYNGEE. CDR3 length: 16 residues. Germline trimming cut 0 bases from V and 2 bases from J; bases unmatched to any gene: 5. The DNA of the CDR3 is TGTGCCAGCAGCGTAGTGTCGCGGGGGGGTCAAGAGACCCAGTACTTC. It encodes CASSVVSRGGQETQYF.

In this sample, this clonotype turned up many times. V is TRBV6-5 and J is TRBJ2-7; D perhaps matches TRBD1 (5 bases). The germline CDR1 and CDR2 sequences are MNHEY and SVGAGI. This CDR3 contains 16 residues. V was shortened by 0 bases and J by 1 base, with 13 bases between the two germline ends. CDR3 in amino acids: CASSYSRASGSYEQYV. DNA of the CDR3: TGTGCCAGCAGTTACTCTAGGGCCTCAGGGTCCTACGAGCAGTACGTC.

CDR3 loop: CASSHSRLAGSSYNEQFF. CDR3 nucleotide sequence: TGTGCCAGCAGCCACAGCCGACTGGCGGGGAGCTCCTACAATGAGCAGTTCTTC. The chain carries TRBV14 and TRBJ2-1, with a tentative D call TRBD2 (6 bases). The length of the CDR3 is 18 residues. Trimming took off 3 bases at V and 0 bases at J, with 18 bases between the two ends. The germline V gene encodes CDR1 SGHDN and CDR2 FVKESK. Full variable domain (outside the CDR3, taken from reference TRBV14 and TRBJ2-1): EAGVTQFPSHSVIEKGQTVTLRCDPISGHDNLYWYRRVMGKEIKFLLHFVKESKQDESGMPNNRFLAERTGGTYSTLKVQPAELEDSGVYFCASSHSRLAGSSYNEQFFGPGTRLTVL.

This CDR3 is CASILGQLNTEAFF. The CDR3 coding sequence is TGTGCCAGCATCTTGGGACAGTTGAACACTGAAGCTTTCTTT. The chain combines TRBV7-9 with TRBJ1-1, with 7 bases lining up with TRBD1. The CDR3 contains 14 residues. V lost 7 bases and J lost 0; bases outside the gene matches: 5. Germline CDR1 and CDR2: SEHNR and FQNEAQ (reference sequence).

This clonotype occurred many times. The chain carries TRBV7-6 and TRBJ2-5; possible D gene TRBD1, 7 bases. The CDR3 is 16 residues long. The germline V gene encodes CDR1 SGHVS and CDR2 FNYEAQ. Trimming removed 3 bases at V and 2 bases at J, with 16 bases between. The CDR3 here is CASSLFIRGEQETQYF. The CDR3 DNA sequence: TGTGCCAGCAGCTTGTTTATCAGGGGGGAACAAGAGACCCAGTACTTC.